The entry that follows covers one T cell receptor beta chain sequence. Its specificity is unknown. This CDR3 has 13 residues. V lost 3 bases to trimming and J lost 3 bases, with 8 bases between them. Germline CDR1 and CDR2: MNHEY and SMNVEV (reference sequence). The sample comes from a study of cytomegalovirus exposure and HLA in healthy donors. Across the whole study: Samples from HLA-typed donors yielded about 85 million unique TCRs in an early data release.

Primers for the PCR totalled 60 Vbeta and 13 Jbeta. Sequenced by immunoSEQ multiplex PCR; TCRdb stores in-frame clones only, minus some. The sample gives roughly 160,000 clones, roughly 80% of which show up once; around 3.4% is in the top ten. Study-wide findings and caveats: The presence/absence work took it that sequencing depth was about the same across donors. Rarity held for most TCR sequences, but there were some public TCRs that occurred in many donors.

Sequencing input: PBMCs. The source of this sequence is a man younger than 40 in good health and CMV-seropositive. This chain joins TRBV27 and TRBJ1-2, with D perhaps matching TRBD1 (5 bases). The CDR3 spells CASSLTADYGYTF. CDR3 nucleotides: TGTGCCAGCAGTTTGACAGCCGACTATGGCTACACCTTC.